The 27 T cell receptor beta chains listed next were all sequenced from one sample in a study of cytomegalovirus exposure and HLA in healthy donors. Libraries were prepared by immunoSEQ multiplex PCR; TCRdb keeps only in-frame clonotypes and omits some of them. The table has a few hundred thousand clones, over 75% seen once. The specimen sequenced was PBMCs. The receptors were gathered from a man between 25 and 39 years old in good health and CMV-seronegative.

This rearrangement joins TRBV7-2 to TRBJ2-3, with a possible D match to TRBD2 (5 bases). Germline lookup yields CDR1 SGHTA and CDR2 FQGNSA. The CDR3 sequence is 14 residues long. V was pared by 0 bases and J by 7 bases, with 11 bases between. The CDR3 nucleotides are TGTGCCAGCAGCTTAGCCTCCTCGGGAAATACGCAGTATTTT. Its protein is CASSLASSGNTQYF. Using reference TRBV7-2 and TRBJ2-3 for the parts outside the CDR3, the full variable domain is GAGVSQSPSNKVTEKGKDVELRCDPISGHTALYWYRQSLGQGLEFLIYFQGNSAPDKSGLPSDRFSAERTGGSVSTLTIQRTQQEDSAVYLCASSLASSGNTQYFGPGTRLTVL.

The V and J genes are TRBV10-3 and TRBJ1-3; D is unresolved. V lost 7 bases, J lost 1 base, and 17 bases lay in between. CDR3 length: 16 amino acids. Germline values: CDR1 ENHRY, CDR2 SYGVKD. DNA of the CDR3: TGTGCCATCACCCCCCGTGTCGGAGAATCTGGAAACACCATATATTTT. Protein product: CAITPRVGESGNTIYF.

The rearrangement joins TRBV2 to TRBJ1-4; the D gene is possibly TRBD1 (5 bases). CDR1 is SNHLY and CDR2 is FYNNEI in the germline V gene. The ends were cut back, 7 bases at V and 7 bases at J, with 16 bases in the middle. The CDR3 totals 14 residues. CDR3 nucleotides: TGTGCCAGCACTCTTAGGGAGGGGAGTGAAAAACTGTTTTTT. This encodes CASTLREGSEKLFF. Full variable domain (missing parts from reference TRBV2 and TRBJ1-4): EPEVTQTPSHQVTQMGQEVILRCVPISNHLYFYWYRQILGQKVEFLVSFYNNEISEKSEIFDDQFSVERPDGSNFTLKIRSTKLEDSAMYFCASTLREGSEKLFFGSGTQLSVL.

The V gene is TRBV6-1, the J gene TRBJ1-3; possibly TRBD1 for D (5 bases). V was shortened by 4 bases and J by 4 bases, with 11 bases between the two germline ends. Germline lookup yields CDR1 MNHNS and CDR2 SASEGT. This CDR3 has 14 residues. CDR3 DNA sequence: TGTGCCAGCAGTGCGGGTAGGGGAGGAAACACCATATATTTT. The encoded protein is CASSAGRGGNTIYF.

This clone appeared a few times. The chain couples TRBV7-9 to TRBJ1-1; possibly TRBD1 for D (5 bases). V was clipped by 5 bases and J by 3 bases, with 13 bases between them. The germline V gene encodes CDR1 SEHNR and CDR2 FQNEAQ (reference sequence). CDR3 length: 14 residues. The CDR3 DNA sequence: TGTGCCAGCAGCGCACCTCAGGGTGACACTGAAGCTTTCTTT. Translating it yields CASSAPQGDTEAFF.

This chain uses TRBV7-9 with TRBJ2-5; D uncertain. With 5 bases removed from V and 7 bases from J, the gap between germline ends came to 14 bases. This CDR3 region has 13 residues. Germline loops: CDR1 SEHNR, CDR2 FQNEAQ (reference sequence). The chain's CDR3 is CASSPMAVGTQYF. The CDR3 DNA sequence: TGTGCCAGCAGCCCCATGGCGGTCGGGACCCAGTACTTC.

This sequence joins TRBV6-1 and TRBJ1-2; unclear D gene. The germline V and J ends were trimmed by 4 bases and 1 base, with 10 bases remaining between them. The CDR3 consists of 14 residues. Germline V CDR1 and CDR2: MNHNS, SASEGT. The CDR3 DNA reads as TGTGCCAGCAGTGTCGAGGCGCGTAACTATGGCTACACCTTC. Amino acids: CASSVEARNYGYTF.

The gene calls are TRBV18 and TRBJ2-1; 12 nucleotides align to TRBD2. The germline V gene encodes CDR1 KGHSH and CDR2 LQKENI. J lost 0 bases, V lost 3 bases, and 0 bases had no gene match. The CDR3 is made up of 16 amino acids. The CDR3 DNA sequence: TGTGCCAGCTCACCGGGACTAGCGGGCTCCTACAATGAGCAGTTCTTC. Protein sequence: CASSPGLAGSYNEQFF. Variable domain in full (rest from reference TRBV18 and TRBJ2-1): NAGVMQNPRHLVRRRGQEARLRCSPMKGHSHVYWYRQLPEEGLKFMVYLQKENIIDESGMPKERFSAEFPKEGPSILRIQQVVRGDSAAYFCASSPGLAGSYNEQFFGPGTRLTVL.

This chain joins TRBV5-6 and TRBJ2-2; 10 bases agree with TRBD2. The CDR3 extends over 15 amino acids. Trimming removed 2 bases from V and 3 bases from J; junction bases left unmatched: 1. In germline, CDR1 is SGHDT, CDR2 YYEEEE. In DNA form, the CDR3 reads TGTGCCAGCAGCTTACTAGCGGGGTACACCGGGGAGCTGTTTTTT. It encodes CASSLLAGYTGELFF.

The rearrangement links TRBV10-2 to TRBJ2-7, with a tentative D call TRBD1 (7 bases). Germline values: CDR1 WSHSY, CDR2 SAAADI. The V and J ends lost 10 bases and 5 bases respectively, with 24 bases between them. This CDR3 spans 15 amino acids. CDR3: CATKTGDSWGDEQYF. The CDR3 DNA reads as TGCGCCACCAAAACAGGGGACAGTTGGGGGGACGAGCAGTACTTC.

V and J are TRBV6-5 and TRBJ1-5; D uncertain. The CDR3 spans 13 residues. V lost 5 bases and J lost 7, with 12 bases in between. The V gene's germline CDR1 is MNHEY and CDR2 SVGAGI. CDR3 protein: CASSGILTQPQHF. CDR3 nucleotide sequence: TGTGCCAGCAGTGGCATCCTGACACAGCCCCAGCATTTT.

In its sample, this clone was seen a few times. The chain is built from TRBV29-1 and TRBJ2-1, with TRBD1 matching 9 bases. After removal of 1 base from V and 9 bases from J, the junction contained 4 bases not matched to a gene. The CDR3 is 13 residues long. Germline V gene lookup returns CDR1 SQVTM and CDR2 ANQGSEA. CDR3 sequence: CSVEAQGASEQFF. In DNA, the CDR3 is TGCAGCGTTGAAGCACAGGGGGCGTCTGAGCAGTTCTTC.

This chain links TRBV30 with TRBJ2-7; 10 bases match TRBD2. The trim removed 5 bases at V and 2 bases at J, leaving 6 bases unmatched. This CDR3 contains 14 residues. Germline V gene sequence: CDR1 GTSNPN, CDR2 SVGIG (reference sequence). CDR3 nucleotides: TGTGCCTGGGGAAGACTAGCGGGTACCTACGAGCAGTACTTC. This sequence encodes CAWGRLAGTYEQYF.

The chain recombines TRBV7-2 with TRBJ1-5; D gene uncertain. V was pared by 1 base and J by 4 bases, with 5 bases between. CDR1 is SGHTA and CDR2 is FQGNSA in the germline V gene. The CDR3 contains 13 residues. The CDR3 DNA reads as TGTGCCAGCAGCTTAGGTCTGAATCAGCCCCAGCATTTT. Protein sequence: CASSLGLNQPQHF.

The J gene is TRBJ2-7, the V gene TRBV7-9, with D possibly TRBD1 on 6 matching bases. This CDR3 is built from 12 residues. The germline V and J ends were trimmed by 5 bases and 2 bases, with 7 bases remaining between them. CDR1 is SEHNR, CDR2 FQNEAQ, per germline (reference sequence). In nucleotides, the CDR3 is TGTGCCAGCAGCGCAGGGGCCTACGAGCAGTACTTC. Residues: CASSAGAYEQYF.

The chain combines TRBV2 with TRBJ1-4; TRBD1 matches 9 bases. CDR1 is SNHLY and CDR2 is FYNNEI in the germline V gene. This CDR3 region has 14 residues. V trimming: 6 bases; J trimming: 7 bases; junction bases outside the gene matches: 6. The chain's CDR3 is CASRGQGGGEKLFF. In nucleotides, the CDR3 is TGTGCCAGCAGGGGACAGGGAGGAGGTGAAAAACTGTTTTTT.

The rearrangement links TRBV11-2 to TRBJ2-7; D may be TRBD1 (5 bases). CDR1 is SGHAT and CDR2 is FQNNGV in the germline V gene. The V end was cut by 8 bases, the J end by 4 bases, with 18 bases between. The CDR3 length is 14 residues. The DNA of the CDR3 is TGTGCCAGCTTAGGGGCAGGGTCCCCTTACGAGCAGTACTTC. Its translation: CASLGAGSPYEQYF.

The chain employs TRBV6-1 and TRBJ2-4; tentatively, D is TRBD2 (5 bases). CDR3 size: 16 residues. V dropped 2 bases and J dropped 0 bases, with 11 bases sitting between them. Germline CDR1 and CDR2: MNHNS and SASEGT. CDR3 loop: CASSELDFIAKNIQYF. CDR3 nucleotide sequence: TGTGCCAGCAGTGAATTGGACTTCATAGCCAAAAACATTCAGTACTTC.

The rearrangement joins TRBV27 to TRBJ1-2; TRBD1 matches at 10 bases. Germline lookup yields CDR1 MNHEY and CDR2 SMNVEV (reference sequence). This CDR3 has 15 residues. The V gene end was trimmed by 6 bases and the J gene end by 4 bases; junction bases not matched to a gene: 8. Written as DNA, the CDR3 is TGTGCCAGCAGAAGCCCGGGACAGGGGCTCTATGGCTACACCTTC. Protein: CASRSPGQGLYGYTF.

The chain recombines TRBV6-7 with TRBJ1-1; D is possibly TRBD1 (6 bases). TRBV6-7 is recorded as an ORF, its role being uncertain. The CDR3 runs 18 residues. With 5 bases removed from V and 3 bases from J, the gap between germline ends came to 25 bases. The CDR3 nucleotides are TGTGCCAGCAGTGCACGACCATTATACAGGGCCAGGGACACTGAAGCTTTCTTT. Translating gives CASSARPLYRARDTEAFF.

J is TRBJ1-2 and V is TRBV9; perhaps TRBD1 as D (5 bases). Germline V gene sequence: CDR1 SGDLS, CDR2 YYNGEE. CDR3 length: 16 residues. V lost 4 bases and J 8 bases, leaving 24 bases between the germline ends. CDR3 DNA: TGTGCCAGCAGCCTCGGACAAGGACATATCGATGGCGGCTACACCTTC. The encoded protein is CASSLGQGHIDGGYTF.

This clone was counted a single time. DNA of the CDR3: TGCGCCAGCAGCTTGATCCCCGGTTCTGAAGCTTTCTTT. Encoded protein: CASSLIPGSEAFF. The J gene is TRBJ1-1, the V gene TRBV5-1; D gene uncertain. V was pared by 1 base and J by 6 bases, with 10 bases between. This CDR3 is 13 amino acids long. Germline CDR1 is SGHRS and CDR2 is YFSETQ.

V is TRBV5-1 and J is TRBJ1-1; 11 positions match TRBD1. Looked up from germline, CDR1 is SGHRS and CDR2 is YFSETQ. With 2 bases clipped from V and 7 bases from J, the junction kept 10 bases outside the gene matches. There are 16 residues in the CDR3. CDR3 loop: CASSFDPGTGGFEAFF. The CDR3, as DNA: TGCGCCAGCAGCTTTGACCCCGGGACAGGGGGTTTTGAAGCTTTCTTT.

The V gene is TRBV11-2, the J gene TRBJ2-5; TRBD1 might be the D (5 bases). V dropped 3 bases and J dropped 1 base, with 9 bases sitting between them. This CDR3 region has 14 residues. Germline V gene sequence: CDR1 SGHAT, CDR2 FQNNGV. The CDR3 region has the DNA TGTGCCAGCAGCTTGGGGCCTCTCCAAGAGACCCAGTACTTC. Translated: CASSLGPLQETQYF.

V is TRBV6-5 and J is TRBJ2-2, with TRBD2 identical over 8 bases. The ends lost 7 bases at V and 0 bases at J; junction bases unmatched: 1. In germline, CDR1 is MNHEY, CDR2 SVGAGI. The length of the CDR3 is 14 residues. The CDR3 sequence: CASTLAANTGELFF. The CDR3 DNA reads TGTGCCAGCACACTAGCGGCGAACACCGGGGAGCTGTTTTTT.

The chain combines TRBV11-1 with TRBJ1-4; TRBD1 agrees at 9 bases. In germline, CDR1 is SGHAT, CDR2 FQDESV (reference sequence). This CDR3 is 16 amino acids long. Germline trimming cut 5 bases from V and 7 bases from J; bases unmatched to any gene: 11. In DNA, the CDR3 is TGTGCCAGCAGCACGGGACAGGGTGACGACGCTGAAAAACTGTTTTTT. Translated: CASSTGQGDDAEKLFF.

This rearrangement joins TRBV12-5 to TRBJ2-1; D perhaps matches TRBD2 (6 bases). V was pared by 2 bases and J by 8 bases, with 19 bases between. This CDR3 has 16 amino acids. Germline CDR1 is LGHNT and CDR2 is FRNRAP. DNA for the CDR3: TGTGCTAGTGGTTTGTCATCCCCTGGGGCGGGGCATGAGCAGTTCTTC. It translates to CASGLSSPGAGHEQFF.